The sequence of this T cell receptor beta chain was determined in a study of PD-1 blockade in mismatch repair-deficient tumors. Data came from immunoSEQ multiplex PCR; TCRdb stores just in-frame clones and leaves some out. The data hold some 100,000 clones, with 70% to 85% observed a single time. The CDR3 consists of 14 residues. With 7 bases removed from V and 2 bases from J, the gap between germline ends came to 17 bases. Germline CDR1 is SQVTM and CDR2 is ANQGSEA. V gene TRBV29-1 combines with J gene TRBJ1-1, with D tentatively TRBD1 (6 bases). The input for sequencing was peripheral blood, taken about 33 weeks after starting pembrolizumab. This receptor was identified in an adult with mismatch repair-deficient cancer. This chain's CDR3 is CSATQGGLNTEAFF. The DNA of the CDR3 is TGCAGCGCTACGCAAGGGGGTTTAAACACTGAAGCTTTCTTT.